This is a list of T cell receptor beta chains from one sample in a study of Tregs in tolerant kidney transplant recipients. Clones were sequenced by immunoSEQ multiplex PCR, and TCRdb holds only the in-frame ones, with some missing. The sample gives approximately 81,000 clones, over 75% of which show up once; around 1.5% is in the top ten. The sequenced sample was CD4+ T cells from blood (PBMCs), obtained 24 months after the transplant. These TCRs come from a human patient who received a combined kidney and bone marrow transplant. Certain T cells may be donor cells from the graft. Both conserved end residues are part of each CDR3. The D gene is left open where the match is weak. Clone size is not always given. Where it is, it says once, few, many or a class for expanded clones.

v_gene,j_gene,abundance,d_gene,CDR3nt,CDR3aa
TRBV28,TRBJ1-4,few,NA,TGTGCCAGCAGTTCCCCGGGCAGGGAAAATGAAAAACTGTTTTTT,CASSSPGRENEKLFF
TRBV7-6,TRBJ2-1,NA,TRBD1,TGTGCCAGCAGCTCACAGGGGGCAGGGGAGCAGTTCTTC,CASSSQGAGEQFF
TRBV7-8,TRBJ2-5,few,TRBD2,TGTGCCAGCAGCTCATACCCCGGGACTAGCGGGAGGGGAGACGAAGAGACCCAGTACTTC,CASSSYPGTSGRGDEETQYF
TRBV5-1,TRBJ2-3,NA,TRBD2,TGCGCCAGCAGCGTCACCAGGCAGCGGGATCAGTTCACAGATACGCAGTATTTT,CASSVTRQRDQFTDTQYF
TRBV18,TRBJ2-5,NA,NA,TGTGCCAGCTCCATCCGTGAGCAAGAGACCCAGTACTTC,CASSIREQETQYF
TRBV12-5,TRBJ2-1,NA,TRBD2,TGTGCTAGTGGTTTGAGGCGGGGGTCATACAATGAGCAGTTCTTC,CASGLRRGSYNEQFF
TRBV9,TRBJ2-5,NA,TRBD1,TGTGCCAGCAGCGCCGGGACAGGGAGTAGTCTGGAGACCCAGTACTTC,CASSAGTGSSLETQYF
TRBV9,TRBJ1-2,NA,TRBD1,TGTGCCAGCACCACACGACAGGGAAGTGGCTACACCTTC,CASTTRQGSGYTF
TRBV18,TRBJ2-1,NA,TRBD2,TGTGCCAGCTCACCACACGGTCTGACTAGCGGGGGGCTCGGGAATGAGCAGTTCTTC,CASSPHGLTSGGLGNEQFF
TRBV5-5,TRBJ1-1,NA,NA,TGTGCCAGCAGCGCAGGCTCACCGGGAAGTGAAGCTTTCTTT,CASSAGSPGSEAFF
TRBV4-1,TRBJ2-7,NA,NA,TGCGCCAGCAGCCAAGACGCCTACGAGCAGTACTTC,CASSQDAYEQYF
TRBV7-3,TRBJ1-2,NA,NA,TGTGCCAGCAGCTTAGGGGGGGCTATTGGCTACACCTTC,CASSLGGAIGYTF
TRBV27,TRBJ1-4,NA,NA,TGTGCCAGCAGTTTACTATCCCCGGGAACCGTTAATGAAAAACTGTTTTTT,CASSLLSPGTVNEKLFF
TRBV4-3,TRBJ2-7,NA,TRBD2,TGCGCCAGCAGCCCACTTGCGACTAGCGGGTACGAGCAGTACTTC,CASSPLATSGYEQYF
TRBV4-3,TRBJ2-5,once,NA,TGCGCCAGCAGCCAACTCAAGTCGGGGGGCGTTGAGACCCAGTACTTC,CASSQLKSGGVETQYF
TRBV9,TRBJ2-2,NA,NA,TGTGCCAGCAGCCCAGGAGGGGGGGTACAGGGTGGAACCGGGGAGCTGTTTTTT,CASSPGGGVQGGTGELFF
TRBV2,TRBJ2-1,NA,NA,TGTGCCAGCAGGGACCGACTAGGCGATGAGCAGTTCTTC,CASRDRLGDEQFF
TRBV5-1,TRBJ2-3,NA,TRBD2,TGCGCCAGCAGCTGGCGGGGGGGAGTCCAAGTAGATACGCAGTATTTT,CASSWRGGVQVDTQYF
TRBV7-6,TRBJ1-2,NA,NA,TGTGCCAGCAGCTTAGCCGGGGAAGGCTACACCTTC,CASSLAGEGYTF
TRBV7-9,TRBJ1-1,once,NA,TGTGCCAGCAGCTTCGGTACTCAGGGGAACACTGAAGCTTTCTTT,CASSFGTQGNTEAFF
TRBV4-3,TRBJ2-1,NA,TRBD2,TGCGCCAGCAGCCAAATCGGCGGGGGGGACTACTATGAGCAGTTCTTC,CASSQIGGGDYYEQFF
TRBV19,TRBJ1-1,NA,NA,TGTGCCAGTAGGATTCAGCGGGGAGGCGCTGAAGCTTTCTTT,CASRIQRGGAEAFF
TRBV6-5,TRBJ1-1,NA,TRBD1,TGTGCCAGCAGTTACTCACTCCGGACAGGGAAGACTGAAGCTTTCTTT,CASSYSLRTGKTEAFF
TRBV2,TRBJ2-7,few,NA,TGTGCCACCTTAGCACCGGCCGGGTACGAGCAGTACTTC,CATLAPAGYEQYF
TRBV30,TRBJ2-7,NA,TRBD1,TGTGCCTGGAAGATGTATATGGGAAGTACAGGGGTCTCCTACGAGCAGTACTTC,CAWKMYMGSTGVSYEQYF
TRBV7-2,TRBJ2-1,NA,TRBD2,TGTGCCAGCAGCTTAGTAGGCCCCGGTAGCGGGAGCGATGAGCAGTTCTTC,CASSLVGPGSGSDEQFF
TRBV5-1,TRBJ2-5,NA,TRBD2,TGCGCCAGCAGCTTGGCCGGCGGGAGGGGAGAGACCCAGTACTTC,CASSLAGGRGETQYF
TRBV5-4,TRBJ1-4,NA,TRBD1,TGTGCCAGCAGCTTAGGGGGCGCAACTAATGAAAAACTGTTTTTT,CASSLGGATNEKLFF
TRBV7-2,TRBJ2-3,NA,NA,TGTGCCAGCAGCTTAAAGGCCAGGGACTCCCCCCAGTATTTT,CASSLKARDSPQYF
TRBV7-2,TRBJ2-5,NA,TRBD1,TGTGCCAGCAGCGAGGGGCATAACAGGGGTGGGGAGACCCAGTACTTC,CASSEGHNRGGETQYF
TRBV29-1,TRBJ2-2,NA,TRBD2,TGCAGCGCTCTTAGCGGGAGGCCTGGCACCGGGGAGCTGTTTTTT,CSALSGRPGTGELFF
TRBV4-2,TRBJ2-7,NA,TRBD2,TGTGCCAGCAGCCAGAGGCTAGCGGGGGGGACCTACGAGCAGTACTTC,CASSQRLAGGTYEQYF
TRBV5-6,TRBJ1-2,NA,NA,TGTGCCAGCAGCTTAGCAGGGTATGGCTACACCTTC,CASSLAGYGYTF
TRBV29-1,TRBJ2-3,once,TRBD2,TGCAGCGGCACGGGGCTAGCGGGCCCCGGTGATACGCAGTATTTT,CSGTGLAGPGDTQYF
TRBV6-4,TRBJ2-2,NA,TRBD2,TGTGCCAGCAGTGACCTAGCGGGGAACACCGGGGAGCTGTTTTTT,CASSDLAGNTGELFF
TRBV7-9,TRBJ2-7,NA,TRBD2,TGTGCCAGCAGCATGACTAGCGACTCCTACGAGCAGTACTTC,CASSMTSDSYEQYF
TRBV6-5,TRBJ2-7,NA,TRBD1,TGTGCCAGCAGTTACTCTAAGGGACAGCATACCTACGAGCAGTACTTC,CASSYSKGQHTYEQYF
TRBV18,TRBJ2-2,NA,TRBD1,TGTGCCAGCTCACCACTCAGGACAGGGGCGGATAACACCGGGGAGCTGTTTTTT,CASSPLRTGADNTGELFF
TRBV11-3,TRBJ2-7,NA,NA,TGTGCCAGCAGCTTAGGGGGGGTACCTTTGGAGGAGCAGTACTTC,CASSLGGVPLEEQYF
TRBV15,TRBJ1-3,NA,TRBD1,TGTGCCACCAGCAGGGACAGGGGGCCTGGAAACACCATATATTTT,CATSRDRGPGNTIYF
TRBV7-2,TRBJ2-1,NA,NA,TGTGCCAGCAGCTTATCTCTAGAAGGCTACAATGAGCAGTTCTTC,CASSLSLEGYNEQFF
TRBV5-8,TRBJ2-6,NA,NA,TGTGCCAGCAGCTTGTTGGCAGGGTCTGGGGCCAACGTCCTGACTTTC,CASSLLAGSGANVLTF
TRBV11-2,TRBJ2-3,NA,TRBD2,TGTGCCAGCAGCCGGGTGGGAGGGGTTACAGATACGCAGTATTTT,CASSRVGGVTDTQYF
TRBV7-2,TRBJ2-7,once,TRBD1,TGTGCCAGCAGCTTAGTTGACAGGGGCCACCGCTCCTACGAGCAGTACTTC,CASSLVDRGHRSYEQYF
TRBV2,TRBJ1-1,NA,NA,TGTGCCAGCAGTGAACAGGGTTTGGACACTGAAGCTTTCTTT,CASSEQGLDTEAFF
TRBV12-5,TRBJ2-3,NA,TRBD2,TGTGCTAGTGGTCCGGGGGGACTAGCGGTAACAGATACGCAGTATTTT,CASGPGGLAVTDTQYF
TRBV29-1,TRBJ2-3,NA,NA,TGCAGCGTTGAAGTGTCAGGAGGGTACGATACGCAGTATTTT,CSVEVSGGYDTQYF
TRBV7-9,TRBJ2-2,NA,NA,TGTGCCAGCAGCTCGGAGGGTGACGGGGAGCTGTTTTTT,CASSSEGDGELFF
TRBV28,TRBJ1-2,NA,NA,TGTGCCATCGACAGAAACTATGGCTACACCTTC,CAIDRNYGYTF
TRBV15,TRBJ2-7,NA,NA,TGTGCCACCAGCAGAGATCCTTTCTACGAGCAGTACTTC,CATSRDPFYEQYF
TRBV5-1,TRBJ2-2,once,NA,TGCGCCAGCAGCTTTTCCCCCCCAGGGGAGCTGTTTTTT,CASSFSPPGELFF
TRBV30,TRBJ2-3,NA,NA,TGTGCCTGGAGTCTGGGGGCTAGCGGCTCCCTAGATACGCAGTATTTT,CAWSLGASGSLDTQYF
TRBV2,TRBJ2-1,once,TRBD2,TGTGCCAGCAGTGAATATAGCGGGGGGGAATTCTTC,CASSEYSGGEFF
TRBV2,TRBJ1-4,NA,TRBD1,TGTGCCAGCAGAGCAGACAGGGCAAATGAAAAACTGTTTTTT,CASRADRANEKLFF
TRBV10-1,TRBJ2-3,NA,TRBD2,TGCGCCAGCCCCGGGACTAGCGGTTACACAGATACGCAGTATTTT,CASPGTSGYTDTQYF